The clone carrying this TCR beta chain was detected once. The sample is drawn from a study of blood T cell repertoires in COVID-19. Study summary: The samples span acute and convalescent COVID-19 from the United States, Italy and Spain. Sources were T cells, B-cell-depleted T cells, or PBMCs; the material itself was cDNA or gDNA.

With V trimmed by 3 bases and J by 4 bases, 4 bases remained unmatched. The germline V gene encodes CDR1 SGHNT and CDR2 YYREEE (reference sequence). This CDR3 is built from 16 residues. This table comes from immunoSEQ multiplex PCR, and its TCRdb copy is limited to in-frame clones, with some not included. The sample includes under 150,000 clones, around four fifths of them seen just once. Individuals aged roughly 18 to 95 years were recruited from fewer than 25 US areas. Participant-given clinical history determined each cohort assignment. Material: PBMCs or T cells enriched from blood (not recorded which). The chain couples TRBV5-4 to TRBJ2-1; 13 nucleotides align to TRBD2. This clonotype was sampled from a woman in her thirties or forties who had recovered from COVID-19. Written as DNA, the CDR3 is TGTGCCAGCAGCTCCGGGACTAGCGGGATGTACAATGAGCAGTTCTTC. Translation: CASSSGTSGMYNEQFF.